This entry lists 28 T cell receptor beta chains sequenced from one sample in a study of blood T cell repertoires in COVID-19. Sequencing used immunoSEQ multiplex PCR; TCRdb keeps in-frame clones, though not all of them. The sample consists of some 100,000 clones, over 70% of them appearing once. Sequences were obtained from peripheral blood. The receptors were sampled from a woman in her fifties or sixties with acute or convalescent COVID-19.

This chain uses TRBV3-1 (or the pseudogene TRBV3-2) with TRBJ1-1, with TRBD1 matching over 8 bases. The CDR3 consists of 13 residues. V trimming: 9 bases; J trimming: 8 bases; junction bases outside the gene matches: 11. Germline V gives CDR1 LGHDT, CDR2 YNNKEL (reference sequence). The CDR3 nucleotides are TGTGCCAGTGGACAGGGCGCAAGAGTGGAAGCTTTCTTT. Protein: CASGQGARVEAFF.

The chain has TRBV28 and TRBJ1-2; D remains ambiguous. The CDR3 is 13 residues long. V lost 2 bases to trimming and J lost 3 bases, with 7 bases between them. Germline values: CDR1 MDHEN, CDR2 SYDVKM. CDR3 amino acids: CASSLPLYYGYTF. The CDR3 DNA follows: TGTGCCAGCAGTTTACCCCTATACTATGGCTACACCTTC.

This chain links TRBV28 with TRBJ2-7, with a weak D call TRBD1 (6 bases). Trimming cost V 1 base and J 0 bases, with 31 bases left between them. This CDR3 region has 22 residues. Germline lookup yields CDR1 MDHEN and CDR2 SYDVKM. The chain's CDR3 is CASSLSPDRSLFHGATSYEQYF. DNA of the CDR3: TGTGCCAGCAGTTTATCTCCCGACAGGTCACTCTTTCACGGCGCCACCTCCTACGAGCAGTACTTC.

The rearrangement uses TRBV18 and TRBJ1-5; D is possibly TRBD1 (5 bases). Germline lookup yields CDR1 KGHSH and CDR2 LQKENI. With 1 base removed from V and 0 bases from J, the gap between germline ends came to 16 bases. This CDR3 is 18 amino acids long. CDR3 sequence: CASSPRSNGAISNQPQHF. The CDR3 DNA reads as TGTGCCAGCTCACCACGAAGCAATGGGGCGATTAGCAATCAGCCCCAGCATTTT.

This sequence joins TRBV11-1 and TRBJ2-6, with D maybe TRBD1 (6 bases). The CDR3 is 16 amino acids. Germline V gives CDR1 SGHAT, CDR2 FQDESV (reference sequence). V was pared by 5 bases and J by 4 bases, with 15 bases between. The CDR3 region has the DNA TGTGCCAGCAGCCCCCCAGGGGCCGTGGGGGCCAACGTCCTGACTTTC. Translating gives CASSPPGAVGANVLTF. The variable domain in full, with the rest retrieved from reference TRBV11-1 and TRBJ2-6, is EAEVAQSPRYKITEKSQAVAFWCDPISGHATLYWYRQILGQGPELLVQFQDESVVDDSQLPKDRFSAERLKGVDSTLKIQPAELGDSAMYLCASSPPGAVGANVLTFGAGSRLTVL.

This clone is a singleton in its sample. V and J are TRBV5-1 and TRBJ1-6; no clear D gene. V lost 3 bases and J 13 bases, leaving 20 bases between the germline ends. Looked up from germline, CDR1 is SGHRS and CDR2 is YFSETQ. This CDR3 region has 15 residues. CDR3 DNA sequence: TGCGCCAGCAGCTCGGGGTCTACAGAATTTGGGCCCCTCCACTTT. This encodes CASSSGSTEFGPLHF. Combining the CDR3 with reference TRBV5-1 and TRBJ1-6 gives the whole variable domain KAGVTQTPRYLIKTRGQQVTLSCSPISGHRSVSWYQQTPGQGLQFLFEYFSETQRNKGNFPGRFSGRQFSNSRSEMNVSTLELGDSALYLCASSSGSTEFGPLHFGNGTRLTVT.

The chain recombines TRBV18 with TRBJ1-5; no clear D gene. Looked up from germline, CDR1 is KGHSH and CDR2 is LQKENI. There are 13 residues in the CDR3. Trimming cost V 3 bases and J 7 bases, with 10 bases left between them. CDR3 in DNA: TGTGCCAGCTCACCGGGTTCGCGGCAGCCCCAGCATTTT. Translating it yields CASSPGSRQPQHF. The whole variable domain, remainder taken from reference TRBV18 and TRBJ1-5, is NAGVMQNPRHLVRRRGQEARLRCSPMKGHSHVYWYRQLPEEGLKFMVYLQKENIIDESGMPKERFSAEFPKEGPSILRIQQVVRGDSAAYFCASSPGSRQPQHFGDGTRLSIL.

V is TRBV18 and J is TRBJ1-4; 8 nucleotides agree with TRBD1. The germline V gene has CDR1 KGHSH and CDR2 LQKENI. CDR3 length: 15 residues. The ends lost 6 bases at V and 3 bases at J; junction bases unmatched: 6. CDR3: CASSPRGQANEKLFF. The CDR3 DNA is TGTGCCAGCTCGCCCAGGGGGCAGGCTAATGAAAAACTGTTTTTT.

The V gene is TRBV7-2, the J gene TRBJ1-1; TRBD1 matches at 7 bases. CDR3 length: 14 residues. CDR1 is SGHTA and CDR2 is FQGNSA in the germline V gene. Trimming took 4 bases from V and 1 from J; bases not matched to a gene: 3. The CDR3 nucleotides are TGTGCCAGCAGCTATTACAGGGGGAACACTGAAGCTTTCTTT. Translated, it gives CASSYYRGNTEAFF.

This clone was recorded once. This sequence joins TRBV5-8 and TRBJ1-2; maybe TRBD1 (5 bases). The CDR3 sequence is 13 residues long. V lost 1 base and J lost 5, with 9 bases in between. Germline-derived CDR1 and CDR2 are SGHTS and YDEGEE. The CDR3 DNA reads TGTGCCAGCAGCTTGAGTCAGGGATATGGCTACACCTTC. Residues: CASSLSQGYGYTF.

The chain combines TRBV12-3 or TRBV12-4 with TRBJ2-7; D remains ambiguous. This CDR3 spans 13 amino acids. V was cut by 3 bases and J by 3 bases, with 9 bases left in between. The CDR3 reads CASSFSQVYEQYF. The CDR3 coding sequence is TGTGCCAGCAGTTTCTCGCAGGTCTACGAGCAGTACTTC.

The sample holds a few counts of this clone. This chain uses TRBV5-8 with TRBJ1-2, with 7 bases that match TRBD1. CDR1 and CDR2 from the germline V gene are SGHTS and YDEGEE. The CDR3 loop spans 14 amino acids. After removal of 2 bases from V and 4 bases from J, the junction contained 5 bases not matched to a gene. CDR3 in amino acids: CASSFDRESYGYTF. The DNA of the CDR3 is TGTGCCAGCAGCTTCGACAGGGAGAGCTATGGCTACACCTTC.

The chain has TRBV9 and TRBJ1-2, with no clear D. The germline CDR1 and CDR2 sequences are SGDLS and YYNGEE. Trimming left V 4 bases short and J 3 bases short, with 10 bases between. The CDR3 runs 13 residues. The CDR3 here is CASSPRGDYGYTF. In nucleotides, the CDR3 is TGTGCCAGCAGCCCCCGCGGAGACTATGGCTACACCTTC.

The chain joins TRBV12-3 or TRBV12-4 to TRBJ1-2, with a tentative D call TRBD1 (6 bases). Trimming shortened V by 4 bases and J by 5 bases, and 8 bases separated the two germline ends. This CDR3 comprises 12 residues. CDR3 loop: CASSYGQYGYTF. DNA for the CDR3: TGTGCCAGCAGTTACGGACAGTATGGCTACACCTTC.

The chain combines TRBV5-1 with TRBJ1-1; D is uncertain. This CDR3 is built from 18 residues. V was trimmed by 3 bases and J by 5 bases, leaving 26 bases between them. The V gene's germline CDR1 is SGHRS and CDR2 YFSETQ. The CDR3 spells CASSSTRVSTRERTEAFF. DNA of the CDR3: TGCGCCAGCAGCTCTACGCGGGTTTCAACAAGGGAGAGGACTGAAGCTTTCTTT.

The CDR3 sequence is CASSMTTRTTGAIQPQHF. The CDR3 region has the DNA TGTGCCAGTAGTATGACTACTCGTACGACAGGGGCAATTCAGCCCCAGCATTTT. V usage is TRBV19 and J usage is TRBJ1-5; 8 nucleotides match TRBD1. Germline V gene sequence: CDR1 LNHDA, CDR2 SQIVND (reference sequence). CDR3 length: 18 amino acids. Losses at the gene ends were 3 bases for V and 6 bases for J; bases not matched to a gene: 16.

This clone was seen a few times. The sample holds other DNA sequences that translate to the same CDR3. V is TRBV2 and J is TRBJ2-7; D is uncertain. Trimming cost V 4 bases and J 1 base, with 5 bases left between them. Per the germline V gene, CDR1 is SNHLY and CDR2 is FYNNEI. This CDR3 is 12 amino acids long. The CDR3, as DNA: TGTGCCAGCAGTGCCTCGTCCTACGAGCAGTACTTC. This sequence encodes CASSASSYEQYF. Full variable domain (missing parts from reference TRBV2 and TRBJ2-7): EPEVTQTPSHQVTQMGQEVILRCVPISNHLYFYWYRQILGQKVEFLVSFYNNEISEKSEIFDDQFSVERPDGSNFTLKIRSTKLEDSAMYFCASSASSYEQYFGPGTRLTVT.

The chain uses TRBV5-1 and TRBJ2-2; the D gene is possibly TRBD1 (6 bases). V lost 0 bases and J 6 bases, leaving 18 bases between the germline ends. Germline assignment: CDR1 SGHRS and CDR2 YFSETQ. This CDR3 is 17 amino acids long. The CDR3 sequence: CASSLAQGPRSAGELFF. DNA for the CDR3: TGCGCCAGCAGCTTGGCGCAGGGGCCGAGATCGGCCGGGGAGCTGTTTTTT. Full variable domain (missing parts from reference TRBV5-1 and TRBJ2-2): KAGVTQTPRYLIKTRGQQVTLSCSPISGHRSVSWYQQTPGQGLQFLFEYFSETQRNKGNFPGRFSGRQFSNSRSEMNVSTLELGDSALYLCASSLAQGPRSAGELFFGEGSRLTVL.

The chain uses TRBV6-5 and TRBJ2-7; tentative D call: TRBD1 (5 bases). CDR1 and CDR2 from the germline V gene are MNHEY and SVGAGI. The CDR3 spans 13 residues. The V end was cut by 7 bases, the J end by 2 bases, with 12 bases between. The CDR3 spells CASTAGPTYEQYF. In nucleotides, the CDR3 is TGTGCCAGCACTGCAGGGCCAACCTACGAGCAGTACTTC.

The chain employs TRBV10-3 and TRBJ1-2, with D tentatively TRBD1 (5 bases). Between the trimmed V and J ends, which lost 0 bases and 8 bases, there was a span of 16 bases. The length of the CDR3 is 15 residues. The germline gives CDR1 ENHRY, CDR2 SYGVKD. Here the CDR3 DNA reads TGTGCCATCAGTGAGTCGGGTTCGTCGGGGGACGGCTACACCTTC. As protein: CAISESGSSGDGYTF.

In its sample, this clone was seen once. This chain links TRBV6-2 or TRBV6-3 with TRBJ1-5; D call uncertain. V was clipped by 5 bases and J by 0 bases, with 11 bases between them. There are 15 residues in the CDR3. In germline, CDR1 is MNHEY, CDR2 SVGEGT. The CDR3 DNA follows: TGTGCCAGCAGTCTATGGGAGACTAGCAATCAGCCCCAGCATTTT. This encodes CASSLWETSNQPQHF.

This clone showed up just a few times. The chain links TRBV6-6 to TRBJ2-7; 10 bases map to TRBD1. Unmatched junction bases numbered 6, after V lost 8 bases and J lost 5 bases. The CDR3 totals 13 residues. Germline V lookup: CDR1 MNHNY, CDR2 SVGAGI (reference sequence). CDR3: CASSRDRGDEQYF. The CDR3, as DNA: TGTGCCAGCTCCCGGGACAGGGGCGACGAGCAGTACTTC.

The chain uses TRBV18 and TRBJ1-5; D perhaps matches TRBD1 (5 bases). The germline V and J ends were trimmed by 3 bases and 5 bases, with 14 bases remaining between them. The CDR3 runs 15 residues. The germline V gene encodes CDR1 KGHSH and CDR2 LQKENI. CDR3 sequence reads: CASSPNGGYDQPQHF. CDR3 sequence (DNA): TGTGCCAGCTCACCCAACGGGGGGTATGATCAGCCCCAGCATTTT.

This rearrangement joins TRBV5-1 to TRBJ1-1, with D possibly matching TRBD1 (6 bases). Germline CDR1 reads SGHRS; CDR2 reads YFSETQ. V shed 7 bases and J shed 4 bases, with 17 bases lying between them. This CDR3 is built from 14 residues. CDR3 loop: CASGLSGRGTEAFF. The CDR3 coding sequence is TGCGCCAGCGGGCTATCAGGCAGGGGCACTGAAGCTTTCTTT.

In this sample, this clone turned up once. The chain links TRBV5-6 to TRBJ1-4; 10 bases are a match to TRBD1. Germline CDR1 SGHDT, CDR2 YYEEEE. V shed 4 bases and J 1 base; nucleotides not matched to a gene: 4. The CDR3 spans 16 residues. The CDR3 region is CASSLRTGGTNEKLFF. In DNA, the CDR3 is TGTGCCAGCAGCCTGAGGACAGGGGGAACTAATGAAAAACTGTTTTTT.

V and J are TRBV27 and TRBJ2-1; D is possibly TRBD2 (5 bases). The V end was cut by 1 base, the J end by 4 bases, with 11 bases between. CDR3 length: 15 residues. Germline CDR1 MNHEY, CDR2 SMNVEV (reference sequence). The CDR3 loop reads CASSLYRGLYNEQFF. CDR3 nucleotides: TGTGCCAGCAGTTTATATCGGGGTCTGTACAATGAGCAGTTCTTC.

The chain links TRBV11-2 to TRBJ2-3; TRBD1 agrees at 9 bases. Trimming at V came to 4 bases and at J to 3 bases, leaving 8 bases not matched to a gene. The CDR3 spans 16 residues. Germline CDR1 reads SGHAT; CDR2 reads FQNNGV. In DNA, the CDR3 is TGTGCCAGCAGCTCCCCGGGACAGGGAGGGACAGATACGCAGTATTTT. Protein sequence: CASSSPGQGGTDTQYF.

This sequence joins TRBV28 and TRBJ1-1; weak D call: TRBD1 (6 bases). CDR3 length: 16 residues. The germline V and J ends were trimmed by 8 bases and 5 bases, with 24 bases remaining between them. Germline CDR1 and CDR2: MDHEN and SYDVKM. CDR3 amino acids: CASPPAGEGVWTEAFF. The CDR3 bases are TGTGCCAGCCCGCCCGCCGGGGAGGGGGTTTGGACTGAAGCTTTCTTT.